The next 5 T cell receptor beta chains were all read from a single sample in a study of beta chain features in type 1 diabetes. Every isolated RNA sample was fully reverse transcribed, so sequencing captured expressed TCRB transcripts. TCRdb keeps only in-frame clones here, not all; method: immunoSEQ multiplex PCR. The table records a few hundred thousand clones, approximately 10% of them present only once. Source material: central memory CD4+ T cells from blood. The source of these receptors is a young man in good health.

V gene TRBV29-1 combines with J gene TRBJ2-2; D perhaps matches TRBD1 (6 bases). The V end was cut by 0 bases, the J end by 6 bases, with 11 bases between. The germline V gene has CDR1 SQVTM and CDR2 ANQGSEA. The CDR3 is made up of 14 amino acids. CDR3 coding DNA: TGCAGCGTTGAAGATGGCTGGGGGCCCGGGGAGCTGTTTTTT. Translation gives CSVEDGWGPGELFF.

This sequence joins TRBV6-5 and TRBJ2-5; 9 bases line up with TRBD1. Trimming removed 6 bases from V and 7 bases from J; junction bases left unmatched: 6. This CDR3 comprises 13 residues. The V gene's germline CDR1 is MNHEY and CDR2 SVGAGI. The CDR3 is CASSRGQGGTQYF. CDR3 nucleotides: TGTGCCAGCAGCAGGGGACAGGGAGGGACCCAGTACTTC.

The CDR3 sequence is CASSSSGNPTDTQYF. CDR3 nucleotide sequence: TGTGCCAGCAGCTCTAGCGGGAACCCCACAGATACGCAGTATTTT. The chain carries TRBV7-2 and TRBJ2-3; 9 bases map to TRBD2. The junction had 4 bases not matched to a gene; V was cut back by 4 bases and J by 2 bases. The CDR3 sequence is 15 residues long. Per germline, CDR1 SGHTA and CDR2 FQGNSA.

This clone showed up just a few times. V is TRBV11-3 and J is TRBJ2-1; 16 bases are a match to TRBD2. J lost 8 bases, V lost 5 bases, and 6 bases had no gene match. Germline V gene data show CDR1 as SGHNT and CDR2 as YENEEA. CDR3 length: 16 residues. This CDR3 is CASSTGTSGRAYEQFF. CDR3 DNA sequence: TGTGCCAGCAGCACTGGGACTAGCGGGAGGGCCTATGAGCAGTTCTTC.

The chain is built from TRBV5-6 and TRBJ1-2; possible D gene TRBD1, 5 bases. Germline lookup yields CDR1 SGHDT and CDR2 YYEEEE. The CDR3 consists of 16 residues. With 3 bases removed from V and 8 bases from J, the gap between germline ends came to 23 bases. The chain's CDR3 is CASSYTGTAAIGGYTF. CDR3 sequence (DNA): TGTGCCAGCAGCTATACCGGGACGGCAGCGATTGGGGGCTACACCTTC.